Ten or more counts support the clone carrying this TCR beta chain. This specimen comes from a study of human T cells and chemical hapten exposure. Germline CDR1 SQVTM, CDR2 ANQGSEA. This CDR3 spans 11 amino acids. Between the trimmed V and J ends, which lost 4 bases and 7 bases, there was a span of 10 bases. As for time point: patch test 3, about 24 weeks after DPC sensitization. Described treatment: therapeutic diphenylcyclopropenone sensitization with weekly scalp DPC. TCRdb called the RACE reads again in MiXCR, with one record for every CDR3 protein. The sample records 50,000 to 75,000 distinct CDR3 sequences, around 10% being singletons.

The chain combines TRBV29-1 with TRBJ1-2; maybe TRBD1 (5 bases). Material: whole blood, obtained in connection with sensitization to the hapten diphenylcyclopropenone (DPC). This clonotype was obtained from a woman aged 25 to 45 with alopecia areata. Some clones in this sample may be carry-over from other donors' samples. The CDR3 loop is CSVVAGLGYTF. The DNA of the CDR3 is TGCAGCGTTGTGGCAGGGCTTGGCTACACCTTC.